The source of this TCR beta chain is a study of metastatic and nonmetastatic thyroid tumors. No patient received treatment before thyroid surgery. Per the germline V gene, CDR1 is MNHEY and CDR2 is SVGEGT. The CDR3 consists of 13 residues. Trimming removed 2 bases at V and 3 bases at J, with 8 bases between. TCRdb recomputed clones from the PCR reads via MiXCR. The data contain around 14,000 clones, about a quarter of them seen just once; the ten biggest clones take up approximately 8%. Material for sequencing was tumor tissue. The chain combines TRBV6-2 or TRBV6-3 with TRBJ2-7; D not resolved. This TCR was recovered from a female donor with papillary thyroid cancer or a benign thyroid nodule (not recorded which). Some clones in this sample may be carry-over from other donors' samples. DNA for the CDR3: TGTGCCAGCAGTTACGCCACCATCTACGAGCAGTACTTC. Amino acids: CASSYATIYEQYF.